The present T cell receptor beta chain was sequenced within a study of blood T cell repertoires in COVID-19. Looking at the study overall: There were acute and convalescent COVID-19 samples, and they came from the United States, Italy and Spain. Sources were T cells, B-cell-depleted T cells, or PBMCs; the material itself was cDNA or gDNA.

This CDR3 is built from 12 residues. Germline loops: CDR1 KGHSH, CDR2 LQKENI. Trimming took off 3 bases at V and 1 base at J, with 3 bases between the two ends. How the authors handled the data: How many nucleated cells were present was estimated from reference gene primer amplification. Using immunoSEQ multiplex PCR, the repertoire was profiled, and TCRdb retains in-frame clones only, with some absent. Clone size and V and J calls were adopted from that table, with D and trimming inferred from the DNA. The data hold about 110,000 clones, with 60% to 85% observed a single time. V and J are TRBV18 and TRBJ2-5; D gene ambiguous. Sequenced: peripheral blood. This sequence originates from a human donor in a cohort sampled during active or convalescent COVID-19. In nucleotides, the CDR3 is TGTGCCAGCTCACCCTCCCAAGAGACCCAGTACTTC. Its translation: CASSPSQETQYF.